This T cell receptor beta chain was identified during a study of neurological immune-mediated disorders. The authors made cDNA by 5'RACE with 10-nucleotide random UMIs. Every sequencing run gave over 200 million TCR-beta sequences, taken from 15-18 subjects. TCRdb recomputed calls from the 5' RACE reads with MiXCR, one row per CDR3 protein. This sample carries approximately 30,000 distinct CDR3 sequences, just over 6.5% of them seen once, and the ten largest clones take approximately 8.9%. This clonotype occurred many times. Healthy controls were blood bank volunteers in Maryland, USA. For the unsorted libraries, 2 million PBMCs stored at -80 C served as input. Trimming cost V 0 bases and J 1 base, with 2 bases left between them. The CDR3 totals 13 residues.

Specimen: PBMCs. This TCR was recovered from a woman aged 45-65 years in good health. The V gene is TRBV12-3 or TRBV12-4, the J gene TRBJ2-3; D uncertain. CDR3 sequence (DNA): TGTGCCAGCAGTTTAGCCCGCACAGATACGCAGTATTTT. Translating it yields CASSLARTDTQYF.